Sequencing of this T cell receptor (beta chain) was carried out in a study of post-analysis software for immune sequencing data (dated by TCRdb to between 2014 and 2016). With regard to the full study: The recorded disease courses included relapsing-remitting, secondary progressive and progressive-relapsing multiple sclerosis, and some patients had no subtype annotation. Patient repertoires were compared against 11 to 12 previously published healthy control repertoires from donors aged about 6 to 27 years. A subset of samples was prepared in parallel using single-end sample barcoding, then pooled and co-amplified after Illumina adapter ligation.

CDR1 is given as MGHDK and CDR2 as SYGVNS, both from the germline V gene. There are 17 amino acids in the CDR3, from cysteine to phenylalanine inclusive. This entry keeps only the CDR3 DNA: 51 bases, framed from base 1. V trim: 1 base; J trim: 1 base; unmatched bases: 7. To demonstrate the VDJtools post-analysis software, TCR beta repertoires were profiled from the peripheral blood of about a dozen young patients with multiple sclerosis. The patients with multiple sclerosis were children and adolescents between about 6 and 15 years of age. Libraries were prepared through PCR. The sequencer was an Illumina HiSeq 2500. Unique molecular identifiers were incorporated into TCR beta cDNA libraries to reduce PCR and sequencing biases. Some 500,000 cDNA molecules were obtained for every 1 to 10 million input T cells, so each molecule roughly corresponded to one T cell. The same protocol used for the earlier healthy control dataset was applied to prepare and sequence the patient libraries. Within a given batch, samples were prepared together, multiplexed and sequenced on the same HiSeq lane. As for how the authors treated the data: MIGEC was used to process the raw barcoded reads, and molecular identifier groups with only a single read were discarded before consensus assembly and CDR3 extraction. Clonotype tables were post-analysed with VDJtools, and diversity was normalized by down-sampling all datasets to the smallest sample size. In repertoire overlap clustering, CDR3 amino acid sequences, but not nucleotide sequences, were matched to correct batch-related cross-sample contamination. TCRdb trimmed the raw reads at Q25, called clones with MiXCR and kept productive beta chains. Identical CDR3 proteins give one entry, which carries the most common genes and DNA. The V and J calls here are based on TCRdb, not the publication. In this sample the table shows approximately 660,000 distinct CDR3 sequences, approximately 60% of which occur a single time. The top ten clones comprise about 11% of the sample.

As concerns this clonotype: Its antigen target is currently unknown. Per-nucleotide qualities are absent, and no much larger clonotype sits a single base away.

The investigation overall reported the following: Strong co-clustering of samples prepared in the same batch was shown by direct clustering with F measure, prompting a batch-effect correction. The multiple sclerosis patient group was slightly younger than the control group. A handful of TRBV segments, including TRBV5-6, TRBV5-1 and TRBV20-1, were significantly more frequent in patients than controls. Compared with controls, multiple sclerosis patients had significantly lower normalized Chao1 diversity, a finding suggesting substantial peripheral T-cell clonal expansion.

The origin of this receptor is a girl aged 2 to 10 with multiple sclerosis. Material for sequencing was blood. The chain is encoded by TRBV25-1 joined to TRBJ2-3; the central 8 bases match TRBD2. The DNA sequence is TGTGCCAGCAGTGAATGGAAAACTAGCGGACGCACAGATACGCAGTATTTT. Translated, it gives CASSEWKTSGRTDTQYF.